The 32 T cell receptor beta chains below come from one sample, sequenced in a study of CD8 T cells in ankylosing spondylitis. TCRdb redid the calling of the 5' RACE reads with MiXCR, one entry per CDR3 protein. Of tens of thousands of distinct CDR3 sequences in the sample, 11% were seen once. Specimen: blood, either unsorted or a sorted T cell fraction (not recorded which). These TCRs come from a male donor with ankylosing spondylitis or in good health (not recorded which).

This clonotype was seen many times. The chain employs TRBV29-1 and TRBJ1-1; no clear D gene. Germline-derived CDR1 and CDR2 are SQVTM and ANQGSEA. With 8 bases removed from V and 7 bases from J, the gap between germline ends came to 14 bases. The CDR3 extends over 11 amino acids. CDR3 sequence: CSPGDGFEAFF. The CDR3, as DNA: TGCAGCCCCGGTGACGGTTTTGAAGCTTTCTTT.

This clonotype occurred a few times. The J gene is TRBJ1-1, the V gene TRBV30; TRBD1 is a possible D gene (5 bases). Trimming stripped 4 bases from V and 0 bases from J, with 12 bases between. The CDR3 is 14 amino acids. Looked up from germline, CDR1 is GTSNPN and CDR2 is SVGIG (reference sequence). This chain's CDR3 is CAWTPGLLNTEAFF. In DNA form, the CDR3 reads TGTGCCTGGACCCCGGGACTACTGAACACTGAAGCTTTCTTT.

V is TRBV27 and J is TRBJ2-5; D perhaps matches TRBD2 (6 bases). There are 15 residues in the CDR3. From germline, CDR1 is MNHEY and CDR2 SMNVEV (reference sequence). Trimming shortened V by 2 bases and J by 5 bases, and 15 bases separated the two germline ends. The CDR3 sequence: CASSLSGGIWETQYF. In DNA form, the CDR3 reads TGTGCCAGCAGTTTAAGTGGCGGGATTTGGGAGACCCAGTACTTC.

Many counts were recorded for this clonotype. This chain uses TRBV2 with TRBJ2-7; perhaps TRBD2 as D (5 bases). Trimming pared 8 bases from V and 0 bases from J, leaving 11 bases between. CDR1 is SNHLY and CDR2 is FYNNEI in the germline V gene. The CDR3 loop spans 13 amino acids. CDR3 loop: CASGGRPSYEQYF. DNA for the CDR3: TGTGCCAGCGGCGGGCGGCCCTCCTACGAGCAGTACTTC.

In this sample, this clonotype turned up a few times. This chain uses TRBV5-1 with TRBJ2-1; D is uncertain. Between the trimmed V and J ends, which lost 2 bases and 0 bases, there was a span of 18 bases. Germline lookup yields CDR1 SGHRS and CDR2 YFSETQ. The CDR3 is 18 amino acids. Here the CDR3 DNA reads TGCGCCAGCAGCTTTGGGCTCGCCCGACCAAGCTCCTACAATGAGCAGTTCTTC. Protein product: CASSFGLARPSSYNEQFF.

In this sample, this clonotype turned up many times. The rearrangement uses TRBV28 and TRBJ1-2; 7 bases map to TRBD1. CDR3 size: 14 residues. The V gene end was trimmed by 6 bases and the J gene end by 7 bases; junction bases not matched to a gene: 11. Germline values: CDR1 MDHEN, CDR2 SYDVKM. The CDR3 DNA reads TGTGCCAGCAGGGCAGGGGGAGCGGGTATTGGCTACACCTTC. Residues: CASRAGGAGIGYTF.

This clonotype was observed at least ten times. The chain has TRBV5-1 and TRBJ2-1; no definite D call. Germline CDR1 and CDR2: SGHRS and YFSETQ. This CDR3 is 13 amino acids long. V was pared by 0 bases and J by 6 bases, with 7 bases between. The CDR3 loop reads CASSLVLANEQFF. Written as DNA, the CDR3 is TGCGCCAGCAGCTTGGTATTAGCCAATGAGCAGTTCTTC. Using reference TRBV5-1 and TRBJ2-1 for the parts outside the CDR3, the full variable domain is KAGVTQTPRYLIKTRGQQVTLSCSPISGHRSVSWYQQTPGQGLQFLFEYFSETQRNKGNFPGRFSGRQFSNSRSEMNVSTLELGDSALYLCASSLVLANEQFFGPGTRLTVL.

This clonotype came up many times. This chain uses TRBV5-1 with TRBJ1-2; D may be TRBD1 (5 bases). Per germline, CDR1 SGHRS and CDR2 YFSETQ. The CDR3 is made up of 14 amino acids. V gave up 0 bases and J gave up 7 bases, with 13 bases separating them. CDR3: CASSLDRNGGGYTF. CDR3 in DNA: TGCGCCAGCAGCTTGGACAGGAATGGAGGTGGCTACACCTTC.

This clonotype was recorded a few times. J is TRBJ1-5 and V is TRBV20-1, with D possibly TRBD1 on 5 matching bases. The germline V gene has CDR1 DFQATT and CDR2 SNEGSKA (reference sequence). CDR3 size: 14 residues. V lost 6 bases and J 0 bases, leaving 12 bases between the germline ends. CDR3 protein: CSARWGYSNQPQHF. For the CDR3, the DNA is TGCAGTGCCCGATGGGGGTATAGCAATCAGCCCCAGCATTTT.

This clonotype was counted a few times. The chain links TRBV12-3 or TRBV12-4 to TRBJ2-2, with D unresolved. The CDR3 consists of 14 residues. V lost 3 bases to trimming and J lost 5 bases, with 10 bases between them. CDR3 residues: CASSFPINTGELFF. The CDR3 DNA reads TGTGCCAGCAGTTTTCCCATTAATACCGGGGAGCTGTTTTTT.

This clonotype was detected many times. The genes are TRBV29-1 and TRBJ2-4, with 12 bases lining up with TRBD2. Trimming at V came to 6 bases and at J to 8 bases, leaving 5 bases not matched to a gene. The CDR3 consists of 13 residues. CDR1 and CDR2 (germline): SQVTM, ANQGSEA. This CDR3 reads CSVTLAGGDIQYF. As DNA, the CDR3 is TGCAGCGTCACTCTAGCGGGAGGGGACATTCAGTACTTC. The full variable domain, its missing parts supplied by reference TRBV29-1 and TRBJ2-4, is SAVISQKPSRDICQRGTSLTIQCQVDSQVTMMFWYRQQPGQSLTLIATANQGSEATYESGFVIDKFPISRPNLTFSTLTVSNMSPEDSSIYLCSVTLAGGDIQYFGAGTRLSVL.

Within the sample, this clonotype is medium-sized. The V call is TRBV5-1, the J call TRBJ2-3; D ambiguous. Per germline, CDR1 SGHRS and CDR2 YFSETQ. The CDR3 runs 15 residues. Deletions cut 0 bases from V and 0 bases from J, with 8 bases between. CDR3 residues: CASSLAVSSTDTQYF. CDR3 DNA: TGCGCCAGCAGCTTGGCCGTATCTAGCACAGATACGCAGTATTTT.

This clonotype was detected many times. In DNA form, the CDR3 reads TGTGCCAGCAGCTTGGTGGGTACGCAGTATTTT. Translated, it gives CASSLVGTQYF. The chain is built from TRBV5-4 and TRBJ2-3, with D unresolved. Germline values: CDR1 SGHNT, CDR2 YYREEE (reference sequence). V shed 0 bases and J shed 8 bases, with 4 bases lying between them. The CDR3 is 11 amino acids.

The sample holds many counts of this clonotype. The rearrangement links TRBV12-3 or TRBV12-4 to TRBJ2-7, with D perhaps matching TRBD1 (6 bases). V lost 6 bases and J 2 bases, leaving 14 bases between the germline ends. The length of the CDR3 is 14 residues. The CDR3 coding sequence is TGTGCCAGCAGCCGCCGGACAGACCCCTACGAGCAGTACTTC. Translated: CASSRRTDPYEQYF.

This clonotype has at least ten counts. The chain combines TRBV7-2 with TRBJ1-2; tentatively, D is TRBD1 (5 bases). CDR1 is SGHTA, CDR2 FQGNSA, per germline. V was clipped by 5 bases and J by 10 bases, with 11 bases between them. The CDR3 totals 11 residues. CDR3 DNA sequence: TGTGCCAGCAGCGACAGCATCCTCTACACCTTC. Translating it yields CASSDSILYTF.

At least ten counts were recorded for this clonotype. Written as DNA, the CDR3 is TGTGCCATCAGTGAGTATTCGGGACAGGCGAGCTCCTACAATGAGCAGTTCTTC. It specifies CAISEYSGQASSYNEQFF. The chain combines TRBV10-3 with TRBJ2-1; 8 bases match TRBD1. The germline CDR1 and CDR2 sequences are ENHRY and SYGVKD. The CDR3 sequence is 18 residues long. V gave up 1 base and J gave up 0 bases; unmatched junction bases: 8.

Turning to this clonotype: The germline gene is not matched at one end of the junction; a read error may be the cause. This chain joins TRBV11-2 and TRBJ1-2, with TRBD1 matching 8 bases. In germline, CDR1 is SGHAT, CDR2 FQNNGV. This CDR3 contains 14 residues. The CDR3 loop reads CAGSPAGQGHSYTF. Here the CDR3 DNA reads TGTGCCGGCAGTCCTGCTGGACAGGGACATAGCTACACCTTC.

This clonotype turned up a few times. The chain has TRBV7-2 and TRBJ1-3; D may be TRBD1 (6 bases). This CDR3 region has 13 residues. CDR1 and CDR2 from the germline V gene are SGHTA and FQGNSA. V was cut by 5 bases and J by 14 bases, with 19 bases left in between. CDR3 nucleotide sequence: TGTGCCAGCAGCGCCCGGACAGTTCCAGTCCTATATTTT. As protein: CASSARTVPVLYF.

V and J are TRBV10-1 and TRBJ1-6; D is possibly TRBD1 (5 bases). The CDR3 runs 14 residues. With 5 bases removed from V and 9 bases from J, the gap between germline ends came to 14 bases. CDR1 and CDR2 from the germline V gene are WNHNN and SYGVQD (reference sequence). CDR3 nucleotides: TGCGCCAGCAGTTGGACACCGCGGGGTTCACCCCTCCACTTT. It translates to CASSWTPRGSPLHF.

This clonotype was observed a few times. This chain joins TRBV29-1 and TRBJ2-1; D remains unclear. V lost 2 bases, J lost 0 bases, and 8 bases lay in between. Germline V gives CDR1 SQVTM, CDR2 ANQGSEA. This CDR3 comprises 14 residues. CDR3 DNA: TGCAGCGTTGAAAGGCAGGTCTCCTACAATGAGCAGTTCTTC. Encoded protein: CSVERQVSYNEQFF.

This clonotype was detected many times. This rearrangement joins TRBV12-3 or TRBV12-4 to TRBJ1-5, with D maybe TRBD1 (6 bases). Trimming pared 4 bases from V and 6 bases from J, leaving 7 bases between. This CDR3 contains 12 residues. CDR3 sequence reads: CASSWTVQPQHF. CDR3 nucleotide sequence: TGTGCCAGCAGTTGGACAGTTCAGCCCCAGCATTTT.

There are many counts of this clonotype. The chain links TRBV7-2 to TRBJ2-5; D call uncertain. V dropped 3 bases and J dropped 4 bases, with 9 bases sitting between them. Germline assignment: CDR1 SGHTA and CDR2 FQGNSA. The CDR3 length is 13 residues. CDR3 amino acids: CASSFHNRETQYF. The CDR3 bases are TGTGCCAGCAGCTTCCACAATCGAGAGACCCAGTACTTC.

There are many counts of this clonotype. The chain uses TRBV2 and TRBJ1-1, with 7 bases fitting TRBD1. Germline V gene sequence: CDR1 SNHLY, CDR2 FYNNEI. V shed 6 bases, J shed 8 bases, and the junction held 9 bases outside the gene matches. This CDR3 spans 13 amino acids. DNA of the CDR3: TGTGCCAGCAGCGTGGGACAGCCTACCGAAGCTTTCTTT. Translating gives CASSVGQPTEAFF. Looking up the rest from reference TRBV2 and TRBJ1-1 gives the full variable domain: EPEVTQTPSHQVTQMGQEVILRCVPISNHLYFYWYRQILGQKVEFLVSFYNNEISEKSEIFDDQFSVERPDGSNFTLKIRSTKLEDSAMYFCASSVGQPTEAFFGQGTRLTVV.

This clonotype was observed at least ten times. The chain employs TRBV6-1 and TRBJ2-7; 11 nucleotides line up with TRBD1. The V gene end was trimmed by 4 bases and the J gene end by 3 bases; junction bases not matched to a gene: 5. The CDR3 totals 15 residues. Germline assignment: CDR1 MNHNS and CDR2 SASEGT. The chain's CDR3 is CASSAGQGALYEQYF. CDR3 nucleotide sequence: TGTGCCAGCAGTGCAGGACAGGGGGCTCTCTACGAGCAGTACTTC.

Many counts were recorded for this clonotype. The rearrangement joins TRBV5-1 to TRBJ1-2; D call uncertain. The V end was cut by 4 bases, the J end by 8 bases, with 15 bases between. The CDR3 spans 13 residues. CDR1 and CDR2 (germline): SGHRS, YFSETQ. CDR3 DNA sequence: TGCGCCAGCAGCCCCGACCCCGTCGGGGGCTACACCTTC. Protein: CASSPDPVGGYTF.

Worth noting for this clonotype: Given a much more abundant clone one base away, this may be a read error. V gene TRBV29-1 combines with J gene TRBJ1-3; D is unresolved. The ends were cut back, 4 bases at V and 0 bases at J, with 13 bases in the middle. Germline values: CDR1 SQVTM, CDR2 ANQGSEA. This CDR3 region has 15 residues. This chain's CDR3 is CSVGVVDSSGNTIYF. The CDR3 bases are TGCAGCGTTGGGGTCGTGGATAGCTCTGGAAACACCATATATTTT. Drawing the rest from reference TRBV29-1 and TRBJ1-3, the complete variable domain is SAVISQKPSRDICQRGTSLTIQCQVDSQVTMMFWYRQQPGQSLTLIATANQGSEATYESGFVIDKFPISRPNLTFSTLTVSNMSPEDSSIYLCSVGVVDSSGNTIYFGEGSWLTVV.

This clonotype has ten or more counts. This chain joins TRBV5-1 and TRBJ2-3; D uncertain. Germline CDR1 and CDR2: SGHRS and YFSETQ. The CDR3 is 12 residues long. V was trimmed by 5 bases and J by 2 bases, leaving 6 bases between them. The CDR3 loop is CASRVNTDTQYF. The CDR3 nucleotides read TGCGCCAGCAGGGTCAACACAGATACGCAGTATTTT.

This clonotype showed up many times. The gene calls are TRBV5-1 and TRBJ2-3; no clear D. V was cut by 3 bases and J by 4 bases, with 6 bases left in between. The CDR3 is 12 amino acids. In germline, CDR1 is SGHRS, CDR2 YFSETQ. DNA of the CDR3: TGCGCCAGCAGCTCGAGCTCAGATACGCAGTATTTT. Translating it yields CASSSSSDTQYF. Full variable domain (rest looked up from reference TRBV5-1 and TRBJ2-3): KAGVTQTPRYLIKTRGQQVTLSCSPISGHRSVSWYQQTPGQGLQFLFEYFSETQRNKGNFPGRFSGRQFSNSRSEMNVSTLELGDSALYLCASSSSSDTQYFGPGTRLTVL.

This clonotype came up many times. The V call is TRBV29-1, the J call TRBJ2-3; 7 bases fit TRBD2. The length of the CDR3 is 14 residues. CDR1 is SQVTM and CDR2 is ANQGSEA in the germline V gene. V was pared by 8 bases and J by 1 base, with 9 bases of the junction left unmatched. The CDR3 bases are TGCAGCATACGGACTAGTGTGGGCACAGATACGCAGTATTTT. Translating it yields CSIRTSVGTDTQYF.

This clonotype was detected ten times or more. V gene TRBV5-4 combines with J gene TRBJ1-6; 7 bases map to TRBD1. The CDR3 runs to 15 residues. With 4 bases clipped from V and 3 bases from J, the junction kept 4 bases outside the gene matches. Germline loops: CDR1 SGHNT, CDR2 YYREEE (reference sequence). DNA for the CDR3: TGTGCCAGCAGCATCCGGGACAGCTATAATTCACCCCTCCACTTT. The encoded protein is CASSIRDSYNSPLHF.

This clonotype was recorded many times. V gene TRBV29-1 combines with J gene TRBJ2-3, with TRBD1 matching over 8 bases. The trim removed 2 bases at V and 4 bases at J, leaving 8 bases unmatched. CDR1 is SQVTM, CDR2 ANQGSEA, per germline. The CDR3 spans 15 residues. The CDR3 here is CSVERGQGVADTQYF. The CDR3 nucleotides are TGCAGCGTTGAACGAGGACAGGGTGTTGCAGATACGCAGTATTTT.

V usage is TRBV6-1 and J usage is TRBJ2-7; D not resolved. Germline values: CDR1 MNHNS, CDR2 SASEGT. The ends were cut back, 6 bases at V and 7 bases at J, with 16 bases in the middle. There are 13 residues in the CDR3. The CDR3, as DNA: TGTGCCAGCAGCCCCGGGTCCCTCTTGGAGCAGTACTTC. This gives the protein CASSPGSLLEQYF.